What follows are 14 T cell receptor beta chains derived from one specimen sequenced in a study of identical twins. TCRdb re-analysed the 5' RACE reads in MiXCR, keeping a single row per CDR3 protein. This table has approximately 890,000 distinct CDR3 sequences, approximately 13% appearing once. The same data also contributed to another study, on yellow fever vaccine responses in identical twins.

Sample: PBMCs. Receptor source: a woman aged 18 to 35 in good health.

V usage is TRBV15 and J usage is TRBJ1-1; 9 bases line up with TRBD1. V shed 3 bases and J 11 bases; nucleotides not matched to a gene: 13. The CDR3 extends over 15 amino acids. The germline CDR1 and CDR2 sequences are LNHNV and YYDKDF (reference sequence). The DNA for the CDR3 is TGTGCCACCAGCAGCCCCGGGACAGGGCGTTTCGAGGCTTTCTTT. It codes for CATSSPGTGRFEAFF.

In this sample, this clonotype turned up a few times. The CDR3 spells CASSRKKRLSSYNEQFF. In DNA form, the CDR3 reads TGTGCCAGCAGCAGAAAAAAGCGGTTAAGCTCCTACAATGAGCAGTTCTTC. V gene TRBV3-1 combines with J gene TRBJ2-1, with a weak D call TRBD2 (5 bases). The CDR3 covers 17 residues. In germline, CDR1 is LGHDT, CDR2 YNNKEL (reference sequence). Trimming stripped 5 bases from V and 0 bases from J, with 17 bases between.

Here the CDR3 DNA reads TGCGCCAGCAGTCCCACAGGGGATAACTATGGCTACACCTTC. Its translation: CASSPTGDNYGYTF. The chain has TRBV5-1 and TRBJ1-2, with 7 bases that match TRBD1. The CDR3 is 14 amino acids. Germline CDR1 and CDR2: SGHRS and YFSETQ. The V and J ends lost 5 bases and 1 base, in that order; junction bases with no gene match: 5.

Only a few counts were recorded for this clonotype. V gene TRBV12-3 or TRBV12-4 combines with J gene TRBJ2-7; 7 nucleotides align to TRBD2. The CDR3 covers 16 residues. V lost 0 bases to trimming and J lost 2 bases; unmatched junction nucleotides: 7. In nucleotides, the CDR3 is TGTGCCAGCAGTTTAGCGCCGGCTAGCGGAGCCTACGAGCAGTACTTC. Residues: CASSLAPASGAYEQYF.

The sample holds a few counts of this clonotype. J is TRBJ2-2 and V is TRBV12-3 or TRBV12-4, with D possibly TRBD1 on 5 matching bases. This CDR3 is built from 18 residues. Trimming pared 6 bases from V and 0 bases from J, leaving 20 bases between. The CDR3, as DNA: TGTGCCAGCAGCAACCCACCCGCAGGGTTGGCGAACACCGGGGAGCTGTTTTTT. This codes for CASSNPPAGLANTGELFF.

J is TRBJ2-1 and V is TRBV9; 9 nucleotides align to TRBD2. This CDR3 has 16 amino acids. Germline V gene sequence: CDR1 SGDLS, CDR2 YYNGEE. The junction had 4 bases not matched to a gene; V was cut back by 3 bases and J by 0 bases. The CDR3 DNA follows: TGTGCCAGCAGCGCCCATAGCGGGGGCTCCTACAATGAGCAGTTCTTC. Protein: CASSAHSGGSYNEQFF.

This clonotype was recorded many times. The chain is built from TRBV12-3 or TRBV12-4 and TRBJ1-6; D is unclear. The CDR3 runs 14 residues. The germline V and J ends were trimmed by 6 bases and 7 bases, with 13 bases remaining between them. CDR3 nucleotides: TGTGCCAGCAGCATCGACCGTCAGAATTCACCCCTCCACTTT. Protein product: CASSIDRQNSPLHF.

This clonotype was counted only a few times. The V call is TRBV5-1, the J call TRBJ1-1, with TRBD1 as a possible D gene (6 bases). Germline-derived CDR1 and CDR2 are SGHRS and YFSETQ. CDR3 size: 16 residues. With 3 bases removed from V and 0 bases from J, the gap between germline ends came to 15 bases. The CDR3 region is CASSSQGIRMNTEAFF. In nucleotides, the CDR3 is TGCGCCAGCAGCTCTCAGGGGATAAGAATGAACACTGAAGCTTTCTTT.

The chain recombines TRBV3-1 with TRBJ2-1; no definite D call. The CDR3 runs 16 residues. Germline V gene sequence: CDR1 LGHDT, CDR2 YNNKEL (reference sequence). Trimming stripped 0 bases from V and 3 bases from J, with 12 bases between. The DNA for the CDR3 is TGTGCCAGCAGCCAAGATCAACAGACTTACTACAATGAGCAGTTCTTC. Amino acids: CASSQDQQTYYNEQFF.

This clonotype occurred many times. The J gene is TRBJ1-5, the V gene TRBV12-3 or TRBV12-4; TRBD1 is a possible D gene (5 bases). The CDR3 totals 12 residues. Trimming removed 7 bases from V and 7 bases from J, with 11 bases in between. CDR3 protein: CASTLGGQPQHF. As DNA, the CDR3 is TGTGCCAGCACCCTCGGGGGGCAGCCCCAGCATTTT.

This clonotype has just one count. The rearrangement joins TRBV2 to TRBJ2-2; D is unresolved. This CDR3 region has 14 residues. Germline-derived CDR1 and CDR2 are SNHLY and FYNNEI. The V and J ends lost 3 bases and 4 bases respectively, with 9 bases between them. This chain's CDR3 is CASSEQAGTGELFF. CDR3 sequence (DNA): TGTGCCAGCAGTGAGCAGGCCGGCACCGGGGAGCTGTTTTTT.

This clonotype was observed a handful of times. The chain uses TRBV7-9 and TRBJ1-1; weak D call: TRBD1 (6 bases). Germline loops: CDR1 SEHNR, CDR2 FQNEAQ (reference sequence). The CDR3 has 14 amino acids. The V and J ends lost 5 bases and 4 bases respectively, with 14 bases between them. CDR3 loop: CASSQQGGSTEAFF. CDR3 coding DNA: TGTGCCAGCAGCCAACAGGGCGGGAGCACTGAAGCTTTCTTT. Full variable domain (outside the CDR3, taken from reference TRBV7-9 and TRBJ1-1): DTGVSQNPRHKITKRGQNVTFRCDPISEHNRLYWYRQTLGQGPEFLTYFQNEAQLEKSRLLSDRFSAERPKGSFSTLEIQRTEQGDSAMYLCASSQQGGSTEAFFGQGTRLTVV.

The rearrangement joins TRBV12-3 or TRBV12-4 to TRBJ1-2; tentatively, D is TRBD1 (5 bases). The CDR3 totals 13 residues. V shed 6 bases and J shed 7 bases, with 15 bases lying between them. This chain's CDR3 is CASRTGLAGGYTF. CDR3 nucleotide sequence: TGTGCCAGCAGAACAGGACTTGCGGGTGGCTACACCTTC.

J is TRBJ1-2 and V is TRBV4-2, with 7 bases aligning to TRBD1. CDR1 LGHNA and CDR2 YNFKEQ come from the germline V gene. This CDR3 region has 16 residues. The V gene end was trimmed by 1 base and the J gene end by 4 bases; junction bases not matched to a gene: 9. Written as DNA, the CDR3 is TGTGCCAGCAGCCAAGTTGGGGAACAGGGGACCTATGGCTACACCTTC. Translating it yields CASSQVGEQGTYGYTF.